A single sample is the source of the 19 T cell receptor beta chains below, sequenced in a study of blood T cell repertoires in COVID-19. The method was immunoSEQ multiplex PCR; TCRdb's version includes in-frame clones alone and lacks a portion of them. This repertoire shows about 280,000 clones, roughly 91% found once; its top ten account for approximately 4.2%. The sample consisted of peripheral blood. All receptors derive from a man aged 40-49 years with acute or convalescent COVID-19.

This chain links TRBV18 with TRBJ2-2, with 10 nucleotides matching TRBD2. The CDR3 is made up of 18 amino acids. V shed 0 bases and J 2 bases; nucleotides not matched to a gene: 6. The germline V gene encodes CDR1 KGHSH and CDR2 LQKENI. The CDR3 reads CASSPPNSGGRNTGELFF. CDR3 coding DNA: TGTGCCAGCTCACCACCGAATAGCGGGGGGAGAAACACCGGGGAGCTGTTTTTT. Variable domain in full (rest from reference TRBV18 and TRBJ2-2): NAGVMQNPRHLVRRRGQEARLRCSPMKGHSHVYWYRQLPEEGLKFMVYLQKENIIDESGMPKERFSAEFPKEGPSILRIQQVVRGDSAAYFCASSPPNSGGRNTGELFFGEGSRLTVL.

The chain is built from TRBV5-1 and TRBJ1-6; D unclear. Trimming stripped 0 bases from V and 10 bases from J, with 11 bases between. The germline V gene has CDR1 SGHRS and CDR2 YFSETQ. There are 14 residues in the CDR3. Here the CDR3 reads CASSLARSGSPLHF. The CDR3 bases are TGCGCCAGCAGCTTGGCCCGAAGCGGGTCACCCCTCCACTTT. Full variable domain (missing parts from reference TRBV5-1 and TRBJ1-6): KAGVTQTPRYLIKTRGQQVTLSCSPISGHRSVSWYQQTPGQGLQFLFEYFSETQRNKGNFPGRFSGRQFSNSRSEMNVSTLELGDSALYLCASSLARSGSPLHFGNGTRLTVT.

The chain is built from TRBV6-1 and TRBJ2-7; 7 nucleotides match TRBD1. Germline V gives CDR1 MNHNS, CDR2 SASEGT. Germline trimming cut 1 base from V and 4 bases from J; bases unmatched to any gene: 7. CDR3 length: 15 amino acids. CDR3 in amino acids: CASSEGGQPDYEQYF. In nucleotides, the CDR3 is TGTGCCAGCAGTGAAGGGGGACAGCCTGATTACGAGCAGTACTTC.

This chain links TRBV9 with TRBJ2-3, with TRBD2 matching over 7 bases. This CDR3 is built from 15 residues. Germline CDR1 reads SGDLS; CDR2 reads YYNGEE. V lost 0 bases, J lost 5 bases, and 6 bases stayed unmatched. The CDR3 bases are TGTGCCAGCAGCGTAGGGCTGGGGGGGGGAGATACGCAGTATTTT. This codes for CASSVGLGGGDTQYF. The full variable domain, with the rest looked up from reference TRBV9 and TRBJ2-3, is DSGVTQTPKHLITATGQRVTLRCSPRSGDLSVYWYQQSLDQGLQFLIQYYNGEERAKGNILERFSAQQFPDLHSELNLSSLELGDSALYFCASSVGLGGGDTQYFGPGTRLTVL.

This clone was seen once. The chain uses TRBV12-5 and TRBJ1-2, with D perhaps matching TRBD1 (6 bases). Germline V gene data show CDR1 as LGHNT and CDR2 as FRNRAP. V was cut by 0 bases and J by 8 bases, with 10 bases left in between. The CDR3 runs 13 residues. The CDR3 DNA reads TGTGCTAGTGGTTTGGTATCGGGGGGCGGCTACACCTTC. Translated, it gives CASGLVSGGGYTF.

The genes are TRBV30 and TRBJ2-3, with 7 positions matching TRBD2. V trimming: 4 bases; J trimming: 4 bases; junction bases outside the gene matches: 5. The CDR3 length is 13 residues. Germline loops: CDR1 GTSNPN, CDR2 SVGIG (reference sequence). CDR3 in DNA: TGTGCCTGGATGGGAGGGGACGCAGATACGCAGTATTTT. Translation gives CAWMGGDADTQYF.

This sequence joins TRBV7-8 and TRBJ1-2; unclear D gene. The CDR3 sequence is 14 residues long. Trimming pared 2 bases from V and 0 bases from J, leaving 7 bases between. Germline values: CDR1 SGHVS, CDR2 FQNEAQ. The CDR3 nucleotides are TGTGCCAGCAGCTTAAGAGGGCCTAACTATGGCTACACCTTC. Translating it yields CASSLRGPNYGYTF. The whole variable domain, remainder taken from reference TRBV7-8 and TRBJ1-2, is GAGVSQSPRYKVAKRGQDVALRCDPISGHVSLFWYQQALGQGPEFLTYFQNEAQLDKSGLPSDRFFAERPEGSVSTLKIQRTQQEDSAVYLCASSLRGPNYGYTFGSGTRLTVV.

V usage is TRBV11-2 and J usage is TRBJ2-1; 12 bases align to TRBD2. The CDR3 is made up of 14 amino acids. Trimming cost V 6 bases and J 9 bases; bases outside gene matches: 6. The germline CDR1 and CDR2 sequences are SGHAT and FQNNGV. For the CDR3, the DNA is TGTGCCAGCAGGCGACTAGCGGGAGAGGGTGAGCAGTTCTTC. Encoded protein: CASRRLAGEGEQFF.

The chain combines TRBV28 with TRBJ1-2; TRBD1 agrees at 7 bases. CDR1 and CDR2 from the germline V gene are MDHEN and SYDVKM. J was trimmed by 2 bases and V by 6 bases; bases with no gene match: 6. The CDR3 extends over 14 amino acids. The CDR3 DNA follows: TGTGCCAGCAGGCTAGGACAGGCCAACTATGGCTACACCTTC. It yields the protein CASRLGQANYGYTF.

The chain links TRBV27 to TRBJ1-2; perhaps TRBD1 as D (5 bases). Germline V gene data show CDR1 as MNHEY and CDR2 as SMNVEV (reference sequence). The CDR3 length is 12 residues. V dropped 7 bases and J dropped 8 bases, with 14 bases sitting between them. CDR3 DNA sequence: TGTGCCAGCACCTCAGGGATGAGCGGCTACACCTTC. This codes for CASTSGMSGYTF.

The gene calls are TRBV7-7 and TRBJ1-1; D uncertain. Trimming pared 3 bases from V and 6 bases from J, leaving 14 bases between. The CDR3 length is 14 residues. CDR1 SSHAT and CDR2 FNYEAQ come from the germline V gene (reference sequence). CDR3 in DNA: TGTGCCAGCAGCTTGGGCAGAAACTGGGCTGAAGCTTTCTTT. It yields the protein CASSLGRNWAEAFF. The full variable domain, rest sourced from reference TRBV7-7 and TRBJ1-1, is GAGVSQSPRYKVTKRGQDVTLRCDPISSHATLYWYQQALGQGPEFLTYFNYEAQPDKSGLPSDRFSAERPEGSISTLTIQRTEQRDSAMYRCASSLGRNWAEAFFGQGTRLTVV.

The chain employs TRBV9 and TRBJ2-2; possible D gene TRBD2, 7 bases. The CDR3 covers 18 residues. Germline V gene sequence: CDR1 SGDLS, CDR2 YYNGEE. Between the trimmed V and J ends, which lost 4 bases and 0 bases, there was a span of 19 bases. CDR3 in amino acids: CASSYNPGGGANTGELFF. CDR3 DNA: TGTGCCAGCAGCTACAACCCTGGGGGGGGCGCGAACACCGGGGAGCTGTTTTTT.

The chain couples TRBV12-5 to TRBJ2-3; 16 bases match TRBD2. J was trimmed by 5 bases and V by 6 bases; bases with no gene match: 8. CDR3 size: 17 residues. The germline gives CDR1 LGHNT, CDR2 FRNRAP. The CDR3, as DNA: TGTGCTAGTGGCCCGCCGGGACTAGCGGGGGGGGGAGATACGCAGTATTTT. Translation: CASGPPGLAGGGDTQYF.

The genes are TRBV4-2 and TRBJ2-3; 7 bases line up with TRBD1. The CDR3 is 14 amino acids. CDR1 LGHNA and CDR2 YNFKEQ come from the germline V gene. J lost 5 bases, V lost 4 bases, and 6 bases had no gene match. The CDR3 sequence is CASSPDRIKDTQYF. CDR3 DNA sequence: TGTGCCAGCAGCCCGGACAGGATCAAAGATACGCAGTATTTT.

This chain's CDR3 is CASSSGDVSTEAFF. The CDR3 DNA reads as TGCGCCAGCAGCTCCGGGGATGTGTCCACTGAAGCTTTCTTT. This chain joins TRBV5-1 and TRBJ1-1; D is unclear. CDR3 length equals 14 residues. V gave up 3 bases and J gave up 4 bases, with 13 bases separating them. Germline assignment: CDR1 SGHRS and CDR2 YFSETQ.

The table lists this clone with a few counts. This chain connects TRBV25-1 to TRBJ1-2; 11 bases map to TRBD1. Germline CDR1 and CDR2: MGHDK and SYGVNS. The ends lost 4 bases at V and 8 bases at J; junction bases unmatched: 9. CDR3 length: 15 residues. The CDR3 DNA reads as TGTGCCAGCAGTGCCCGCCGGGACAGGGGGGGCGGCTACACCTTC. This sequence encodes CASSARRDRGGGYTF.

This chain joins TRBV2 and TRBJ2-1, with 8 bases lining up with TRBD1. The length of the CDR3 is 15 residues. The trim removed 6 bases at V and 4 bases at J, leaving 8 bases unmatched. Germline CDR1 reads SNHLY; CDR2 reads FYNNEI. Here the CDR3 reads CASRRQGTGYNEQFF. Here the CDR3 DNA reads TGTGCCAGCAGGAGACAGGGGACGGGGTACAATGAGCAGTTCTTC. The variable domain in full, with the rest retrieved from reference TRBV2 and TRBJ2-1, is EPEVTQTPSHQVTQMGQEVILRCVPISNHLYFYWYRQILGQKVEFLVSFYNNEISEKSEIFDDQFSVERPDGSNFTLKIRSTKLEDSAMYFCASRRQGTGYNEQFFGPGTRLTVL.

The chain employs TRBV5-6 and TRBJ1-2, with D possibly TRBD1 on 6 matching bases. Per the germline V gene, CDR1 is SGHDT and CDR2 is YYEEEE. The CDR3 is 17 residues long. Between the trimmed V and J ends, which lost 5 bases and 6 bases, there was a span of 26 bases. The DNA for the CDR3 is TGTGCCAGCAGACTTACCGGGAACAGGGTTGGTTCGGATGGCTACACCTTC. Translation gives CASRLTGNRVGSDGYTF.

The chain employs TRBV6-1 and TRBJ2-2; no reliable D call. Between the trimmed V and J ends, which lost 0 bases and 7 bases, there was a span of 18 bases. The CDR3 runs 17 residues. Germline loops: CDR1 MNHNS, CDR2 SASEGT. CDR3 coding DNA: TGTGCCAGCAGTGAAGCGCTTAGACTCCGGCTGGACGGGGAGCTGTTTTTT. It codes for CASSEALRLRLDGELFF.